This is a list of T cell receptor beta chains from one sample in a study of patients and donors after allogeneic stem cell transplantation. TCRdb reprocessed the RT-PCR reads via MiXCR and lists one record per CDR3 protein. This repertoire shows roughly 960,000 distinct CDR3 sequences, about a sixth found once; its top ten account for 5.5% to 6.5%. The sample taken for sequencing was blood, either unsorted or a sorted T cell fraction (not recorded which). The receptors were gathered from a human donor who was either an allogeneic HSCT recipient or a stem cell or donor lymphocyte infusion donor (not recorded which). It is not recorded whose cells these are; they may come from a transplant donor. Both conserved end residues are trimmed from each CDR3. Size is omitted from some rows. Given values are once, few, many or a class for expanded clones.

CDR3aa: SVTGTGGFGYT
j_gene: TRBJ1-2
v_gene: TRBV29-1
abundance: few

CDR3aa: ASSLESSGGENNSPQY
j_gene: TRBJ2-5
v_gene: TRBV5-1
abundance: few

CDR3aa: ASSYSTGSTEAF
j_gene: TRBJ1-1
v_gene: TRBV5-1
abundance: many

CDR3aa: ASSKTRDYGYT
j_gene: TRBJ1-2
v_gene: TRBV12-3/TRBV12-4
abundance: few

CDR3aa: AWNDQSSYEQY
j_gene: TRBJ2-7
v_gene: TRBV30
abundance: -

CDR3aa: SARDRAGESYEQY
j_gene: TRBJ2-7
v_gene: TRBV20-1
abundance: few

CDR3aa: ASSQRSPEQY
j_gene: TRBJ2-7
v_gene: TRBV3-1
abundance: many

CDR3aa: ASSPDRGWSNQPQH
j_gene: TRBJ1-5
v_gene: TRBV19
abundance: -

CDR3aa: ASSLTGTATNEKLF
j_gene: TRBJ1-4
v_gene: TRBV5-1
abundance: few

CDR3aa: ASSDRTRNTEAF
j_gene: TRBJ1-1
v_gene: TRBV25-1
abundance: few

CDR3aa: ATSRGARELF
j_gene: TRBJ2-2
v_gene: TRBV15
abundance: -

CDR3aa: ASSYGGTETQY
j_gene: TRBJ2-5
v_gene: TRBV6-5
abundance: many

CDR3aa: SASAGGPHNEQF
j_gene: TRBJ2-1
v_gene: TRBV20-1
abundance: few

CDR3aa: SAISGGASYNEQF
j_gene: TRBJ2-1
v_gene: TRBV20-1
abundance: many

CDR3aa: SASSTRLAEYHEQF
j_gene: TRBJ2-1
v_gene: TRBV20-1
abundance: -

CDR3aa: ASSLAAGVLGTQY
j_gene: TRBJ2-3
v_gene: TRBV5-1
abundance: -

CDR3aa: ATSRDEGGLGETQY
j_gene: TRBJ2-5
v_gene: TRBV15
abundance: few

CDR3aa: ASSLQGTMNTEAF
j_gene: TRBJ1-1
v_gene: TRBV5-1
abundance: -

CDR3aa: SARDTRRLNYGYT
j_gene: TRBJ1-2
v_gene: TRBV20-1
abundance: few